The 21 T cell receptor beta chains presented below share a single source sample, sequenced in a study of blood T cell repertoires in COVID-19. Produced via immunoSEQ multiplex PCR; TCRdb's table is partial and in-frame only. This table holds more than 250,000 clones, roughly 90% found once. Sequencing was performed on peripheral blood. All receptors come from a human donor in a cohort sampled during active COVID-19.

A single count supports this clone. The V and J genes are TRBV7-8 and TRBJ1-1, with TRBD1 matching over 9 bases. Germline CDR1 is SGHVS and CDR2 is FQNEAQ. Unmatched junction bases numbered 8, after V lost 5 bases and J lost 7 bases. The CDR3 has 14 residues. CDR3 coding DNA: TGTGCCAGCAGCCCGACAGGGGGAGGGAGTGAAGCTTTCTTT. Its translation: CASSPTGGGSEAFF.

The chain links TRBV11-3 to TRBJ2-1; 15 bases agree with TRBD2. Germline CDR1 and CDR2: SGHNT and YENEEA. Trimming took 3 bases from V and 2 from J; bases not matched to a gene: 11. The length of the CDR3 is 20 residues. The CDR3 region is CASSFPGTSGGISPYNEQFF. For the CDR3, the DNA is TGTGCCAGCAGCTTCCCGGGGACTAGCGGGGGGATTTCTCCCTACAATGAGCAGTTCTTC.

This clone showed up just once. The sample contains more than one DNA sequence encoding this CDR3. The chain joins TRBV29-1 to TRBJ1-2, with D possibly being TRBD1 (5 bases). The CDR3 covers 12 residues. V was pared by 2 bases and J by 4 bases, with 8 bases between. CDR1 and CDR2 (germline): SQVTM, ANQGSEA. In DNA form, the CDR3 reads TGCAGCGTTGAATCGGGGGGCTATGGCTACACCTTC. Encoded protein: CSVESGGYGYTF.

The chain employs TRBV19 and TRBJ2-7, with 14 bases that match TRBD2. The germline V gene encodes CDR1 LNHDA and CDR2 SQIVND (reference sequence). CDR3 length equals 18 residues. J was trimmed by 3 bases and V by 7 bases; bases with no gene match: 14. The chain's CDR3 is CASIPGLAGVRYYYEQYF. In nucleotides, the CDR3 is TGTGCCAGTATTCCGGGACTAGCGGGAGTTCGCTACTACTACGAGCAGTACTTC.

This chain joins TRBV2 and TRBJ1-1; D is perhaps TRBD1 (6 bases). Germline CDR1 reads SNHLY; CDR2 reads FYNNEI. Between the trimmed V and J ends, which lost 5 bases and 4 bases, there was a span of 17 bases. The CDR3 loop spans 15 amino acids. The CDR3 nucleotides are TGTGCCAGCAGTTTGGACAGAGGCCCCAGCACTGAAGCTTTCTTT. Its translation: CASSLDRGPSTEAFF.

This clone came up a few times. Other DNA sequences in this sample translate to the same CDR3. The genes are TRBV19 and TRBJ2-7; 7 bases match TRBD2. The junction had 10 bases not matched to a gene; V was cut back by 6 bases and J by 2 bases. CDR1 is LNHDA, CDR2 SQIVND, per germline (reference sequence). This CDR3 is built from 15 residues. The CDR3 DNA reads TGTGCCAGTAGCCCGACGGGGGGAGGAACCTACGAGCAGTACTTC. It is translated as CASSPTGGGTYEQYF.

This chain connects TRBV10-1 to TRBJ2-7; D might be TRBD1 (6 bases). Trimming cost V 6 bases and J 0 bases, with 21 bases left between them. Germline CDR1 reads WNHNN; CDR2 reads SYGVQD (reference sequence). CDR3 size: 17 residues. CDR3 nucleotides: TGCGCCAGCAGCGCAGGGGCAGACAGAACTCCCTCCTACGAGCAGTACTTC. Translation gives CASSAGADRTPSYEQYF.

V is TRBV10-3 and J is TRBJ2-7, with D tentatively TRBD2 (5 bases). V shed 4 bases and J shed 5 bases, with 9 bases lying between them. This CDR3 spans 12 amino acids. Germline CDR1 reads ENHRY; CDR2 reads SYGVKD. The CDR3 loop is CAISVAGDEQYF. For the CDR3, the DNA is TGTGCCATCAGTGTAGCCGGGGACGAGCAGTACTTC.

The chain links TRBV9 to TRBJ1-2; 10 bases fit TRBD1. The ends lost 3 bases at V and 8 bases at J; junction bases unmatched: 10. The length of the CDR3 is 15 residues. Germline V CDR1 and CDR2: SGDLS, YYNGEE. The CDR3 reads CASSGDRGEIEGYTF. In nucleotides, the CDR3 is TGTGCCAGCAGCGGGGACAGGGGTGAGATTGAGGGCTACACCTTC.

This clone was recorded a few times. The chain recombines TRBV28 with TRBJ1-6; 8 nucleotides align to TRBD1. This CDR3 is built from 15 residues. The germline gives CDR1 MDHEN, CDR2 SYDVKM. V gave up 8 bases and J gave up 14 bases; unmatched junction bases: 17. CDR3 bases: TGTGCCAGCGAAAGTTTGGGACAGGCGCAGGGAGCCCTCCACTTT. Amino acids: CASESLGQAQGALHF.

In nucleotides, the CDR3 is TGTGCCAGCAGTTCGTCCAGGGGGGATGAGCAGTTCTTC. This translates into CASSSSRGDEQFF. The rearrangement links TRBV12-3 or TRBV12-4 to TRBJ2-1; D is possibly TRBD1 (7 bases). Trimming pared 4 bases from V and 8 bases from J, leaving 12 bases between. The CDR3 contains 13 residues.

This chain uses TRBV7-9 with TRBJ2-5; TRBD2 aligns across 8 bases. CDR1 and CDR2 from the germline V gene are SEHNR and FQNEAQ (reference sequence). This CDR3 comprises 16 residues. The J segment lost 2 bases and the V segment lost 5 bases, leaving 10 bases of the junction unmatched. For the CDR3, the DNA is TGTGCCAGCAGCGGAAGCGGGAGTCGCGCTCAAGAGACCCAGTACTTC. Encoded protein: CASSGSGSRAQETQYF.

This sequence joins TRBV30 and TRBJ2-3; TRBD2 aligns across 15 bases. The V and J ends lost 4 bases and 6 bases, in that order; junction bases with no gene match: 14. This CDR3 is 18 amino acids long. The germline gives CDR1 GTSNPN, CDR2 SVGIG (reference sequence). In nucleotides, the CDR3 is TGTGCCTGGATCCCGGGACTAGCGGGGGGTTTAGGTGTGGATACGCAGTATTTT. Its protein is CAWIPGLAGGLGVDTQYF. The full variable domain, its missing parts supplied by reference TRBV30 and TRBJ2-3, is SQTIHQWPATLVQPVGSPLSLECTVEGTSNPNLYWYRQAAGRGLQLLFYSVGIGQISSEVPQNLSASRPQDRQFILSSKKLLLSDSGFYLCAWIPGLAGGLGVDTQYFGPGTRLTVL.

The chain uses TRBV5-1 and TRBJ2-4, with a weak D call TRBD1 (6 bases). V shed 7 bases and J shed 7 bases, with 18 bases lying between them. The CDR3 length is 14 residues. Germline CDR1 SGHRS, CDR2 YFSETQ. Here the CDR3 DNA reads TGCGCCAGCTACAGGGACCCTCACGGCAACATTCAGTACTTC. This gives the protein CASYRDPHGNIQYF.

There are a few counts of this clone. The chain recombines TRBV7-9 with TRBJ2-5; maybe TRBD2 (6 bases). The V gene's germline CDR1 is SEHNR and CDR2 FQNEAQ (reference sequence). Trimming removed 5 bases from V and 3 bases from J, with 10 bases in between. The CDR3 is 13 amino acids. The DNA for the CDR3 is TGTGCCAGCAGCGGGGGGTCCAAAGAGACCCAGTACTTC. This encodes CASSGGSKETQYF.

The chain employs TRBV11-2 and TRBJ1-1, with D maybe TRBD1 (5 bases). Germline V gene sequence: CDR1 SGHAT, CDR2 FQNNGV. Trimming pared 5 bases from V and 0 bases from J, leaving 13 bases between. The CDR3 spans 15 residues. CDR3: CASSVRGGLNTEAFF. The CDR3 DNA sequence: TGTGCCAGCAGCGTTAGGGGTGGGTTGAACACTGAAGCTTTCTTT.

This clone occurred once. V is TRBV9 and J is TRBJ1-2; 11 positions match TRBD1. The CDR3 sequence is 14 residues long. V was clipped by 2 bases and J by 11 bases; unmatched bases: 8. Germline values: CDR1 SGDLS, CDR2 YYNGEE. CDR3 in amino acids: CASSVHGQGARYTF. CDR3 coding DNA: TGTGCCAGCAGCGTTCACGGACAGGGGGCCAGGTACACCTTC.

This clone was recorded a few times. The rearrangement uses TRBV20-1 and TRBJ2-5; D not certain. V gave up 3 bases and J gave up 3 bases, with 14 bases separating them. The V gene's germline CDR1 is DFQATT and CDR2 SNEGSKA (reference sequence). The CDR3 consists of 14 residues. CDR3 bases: TGCAGTGCTAGTGTTGTACGGGTCGAAGAGACCCAGTACTTC. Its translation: CSASVVRVEETQYF.

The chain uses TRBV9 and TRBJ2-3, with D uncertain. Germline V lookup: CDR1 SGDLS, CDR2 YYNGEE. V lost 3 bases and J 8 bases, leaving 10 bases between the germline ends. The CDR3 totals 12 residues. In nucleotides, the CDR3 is TGTGCCAGCAGCGCGCCTAGTGTTACGCAGTATTTT. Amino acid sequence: CASSAPSVTQYF.

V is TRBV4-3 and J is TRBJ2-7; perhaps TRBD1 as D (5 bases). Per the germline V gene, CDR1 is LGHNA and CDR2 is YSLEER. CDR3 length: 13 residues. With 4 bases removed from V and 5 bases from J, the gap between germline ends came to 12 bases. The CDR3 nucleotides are TGCGCCAGCAGCCGGCAGACAGACAACGAGCAGTACTTC. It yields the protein CASSRQTDNEQYF.

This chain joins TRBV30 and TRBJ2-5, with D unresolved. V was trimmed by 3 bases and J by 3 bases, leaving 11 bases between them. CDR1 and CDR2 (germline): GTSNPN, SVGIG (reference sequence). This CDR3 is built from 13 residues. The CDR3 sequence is CAWRGLNEETQYF. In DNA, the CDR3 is TGTGCCTGGAGGGGCCTCAATGAAGAGACCCAGTACTTC.